Sequencing of this T cell receptor (beta chain) was carried out in a study of blood T cells in healthy people across ages (dated by TCRdb to about 2015). Broadly, across the study: In model experiments, roughly one uniquely barcoded TCR beta cDNA molecule per two T cells was captured by template switching. Donors were grouped into four age groups: young (average approximately 15 years), middle-aged (about 40), aged (around 60) and long-lived (around 80). For two donors (one aged 18 to 30 and one aged 80 or older), the study analyzed two additional independent replicas of 1 million unique cDNA reads from the same blood draw. To track age-related changes in TCR beta repertoire diversity, the study relied on deep sequencing normalized with unique cDNA molecular identifiers. Results the study describes overall, beyond this receptor: Total diversity estimates from one million sequenced T cells were considered lower bounds and underestimates. The CMV infection status of donors was not known, potentially confounding age-related changes in expanded clonotypes. Observed TCR beta diversity correlated strongly with the percentage of naive T cells measured by flow cytometry. As age increased, observed TCR beta diversity per million T cells dropped in a roughly linear way, and a significant reduction was already evident by age 40. The long-lived group showed more naive CD4+ T cells, fewer expanded clones and increased TCR diversity than the aged group, suggesting age selection. Bulk unsorted PBMC profiling prevented conclusive comparison of naive and antigen-experienced compartments.

Library preparation was by 5' RACE. Sequenced using an Illumina HiSeq 2500. A second PCR of about 7 to 12 cycles was run with a J-beta primer mix and a sample-barcoded 5' primer. A template-switch 5' adaptor carrying 12 random nucleotides introduced a unique molecular identifier onto each TCR beta cDNA molecule. At least 2.5 million CDR3-containing paired-end reads were obtained from each sample. The Mint cDNA synthesis kit, primed by a TRBC-specific oligonucleotide, was used to synthesize first-strand cDNA from all RNA. After uracil-DNA glycosylase treatment, a first 18-cycle PCR used universal primers M1SS and BC2_uni_R on all cDNA. The study's own analysis went as follows. For normalization, 1 million high-quality reads were randomly selected from each sample, with every read carrying a distinct molecular identifier. Reads sharing molecular identifiers were discarded rather than binned into consensus sequences. CDR3 identification, clonotype clustering and error correction used MiTCR with a Q25 quality threshold and the strictest error-elimination algorithm. A nonparametric unseen species model with Euler transformation was used to estimate lower-bound total TCR beta diversity. TCRdb reworked the public reads: Q25 trimming with fastp, MiXCR clone assembly, productive beta chains retained. Every entry covers one CDR3 protein and lists the most common genes and DNA from its rows. What appears here as the V and J calls and clone size reflects TCRdb's work, not the paper's. This sample comprises more than 650,000 distinct CDR3 sequences, approximately 24% of them detected only once. Around 3% of the sample rests with the top ten.

CDR1 LNHDA and CDR2 SQIVND are derived from the germline V gene (reference sequence). The trim is 4 bases for V and 0 bases for J, with a gap of 12 bases between the germline ends. The cysteine opens and the phenylalanine closes a CDR3 of 15 amino acids. Only the CDR3 part of the read is kept: 45 bases, read in frame from the first base. In this sample, this clonotype turned up a few times. Its antigen is still unknown. No base quality values were provided; no much bigger clone lies one nucleotide off. The donors were about 40 Caucasian individuals from Russia, aged roughly 6 to 100 years, who were systemically healthy. Each donor gave ten milliliters of peripheral blood, drawn into EDTA-treated Vacutainer tubes. Ficoll-Paque density-gradient centrifugation was used to isolate PBMCs, with at least 6.5 million obtained per sample. Trizol reagent was used to extract total RNA from the PBMCs, yielding at least 5 micrograms per sample. Naive CD45RAhigh/CD27high T cell percentages were measured by flow cytometry on a PBMC aliquot from every donor.

The same sample was also used in a study of T cells of mothers and their children. The second study's authors report: Nine systemically healthy Caucasian individuals, comprising three mothers and their six children, were included as donors. cDNA synthesis consumed the entire amount of extracted RNA, loaded at approximately 1.6 ug RNA in each 15 ul reaction. In the second PCR, the M1S primer added sample barcodes and 2-4 random nucleotides. More than 8 million TCR beta CDR3 reads were obtained from each mother, and approximately 3 million reads were obtained from each child. Thymic selection shapes the output of TCR recombination in a similar way in related and unrelated pairs, and inherited differences have a minor effect. Normalized repertoire overlap in related mother-child pairs was always slightly higher than in unrelated mother-child pairs, but the difference was never significant. No persistent microchimeric T cell clones were detected, at a sensitivity of around 97 clones per million clonotypes. The study used deep NGS to compare TCR beta repertoires of mothers and children, seeking features distinguishing related mother-child pairs from unrelated individuals. On average, the children were roughly 11 +/- 4 years old, while the mothers were 40 +/- 4 years old. After adapter ligation was performed with NEBNext reagents, the libraries were sequenced on an Illumina HiSeq 2000 with 100+100 nt paired-end reads. To avoid cross-contamination, the mother libraries and the child libraries were prepared a month apart and sequenced in separate runs. Between about 500,000 and 2,100,000 distinct TCR beta clonotypes were identified per donor. Naive TCR beta clonotypes were estimated from low-frequency clonotypes matched to each donor's FACS-determined naive share, without sorting.

Here the chain combines TRBV19 and TRBJ2-5, with TRBD1 tentatively as D gene (6 bases match). The sequenced material came from blood. This clonotype was sampled from a boy under 18 in good health. The CDR3 protein is CASSNRVSYQETQYF. In nucleotide form, the sequence is TGTGCCAGTAGTAACAGGGTATCCTACCAAGAGACCCAGTACTTC.